A selection of T cell receptor beta chains follows, all from one sample in a study of technical replicates of blood from several donors. TCRdb's table, derived via immunoSEQ multiplex PCR, lists solely in-frame clones and lacks some. Of 50,000 to 60,000 clones listed, about 95% are singletons. Specimen: PBMCs. The receptors originated from a human donor in good health. Some clones in this sample may be carry-over from other donors' samples. Both conserved end residues are part of each CDR3. D genes are given only for firm matches. Clone size appears in some rows only: once, few, many, or a class for an expanded clone.

abundance	d_gene	j_gene	v_gene	CDR3aa	CDR3nt
NA	NA	TRBJ1-2	TRBV5-4	CASSPPRSSNYGYTF	TGTGCCAGCAGCCCGCCGCGTAGTTCTAACTATGGCTACACCTTC
once	NA	TRBJ2-2	TRBV11-2	CASSLARNPMYGLFF	TGTGCCAGCAGCTTAGCCAGGAATCCAATGTACGGGCTGTTTTTT
NA	NA	TRBJ1-2	TRBV7-2	CASSLTGANYGYTF	TGTGCCAGCAGCTTGACAGGAGCTAACTATGGCTACACCTTC
NA	TRBD1	TRBJ1-2	TRBV5-6	CASSPIGGQGKGGYTF	TGTGCCAGCAGCCCCATCGGGGGACAGGGTAAGGGTGGCTACACCTTC
NA	TRBD1	TRBJ1-2	TRBV11-2	CASSFTGQGDGYTF	TGTGCCAGCAGCTTCACGGGACAGGGGGATGGCTACACCTTC
NA	NA	TRBJ1-1	TRBV29-1	CSVAWPSQNTEAFF	TGCAGCGTTGCCTGGCCCTCCCAGAACACTGAAGCTTTCTTT
NA	NA	TRBJ1-2	TRBV6-5	CASSYSGGGMNYGYTF	TGTGCCAGCAGTTACTCGGGAGGGGGTATGAACTATGGCTACACCTTC
NA	NA	TRBJ1-2	TRBV7-6	CASSLARGFQNYGYTF	TGTGCCAGCAGCTTAGCCAGAGGGTTCCAGAACTATGGCTACACCTTC
NA	TRBD1	TRBJ2-5	TRBV9	CASSKQQGAGETQYF	TGTGCCAGCAGCAAGCAACAGGGGGCTGGAGAGACCCAGTACTTC
NA	TRBD1	TRBJ2-7	TRBV6-8	CASSYRDRSASSEQYF	TGTGCCAGCAGTTACCGGGACAGGTCCGCCTCCTCCGAGCAGTACTTC
NA	TRBD1	TRBJ2-5	TRBV19	CASSTHRGRQETQYF	TGTGCCAGTAGTACCCACAGGGGGCGGCAAGAGACCCAGTACTTC
NA	NA	TRBJ1-3	TRBV5-1	CASSPSGSGNTIYF	TGCGCCAGCAGCCCCAGTGGCTCTGGAAACACCATATATTTT
few	TRBD1	TRBJ1-2	TRBV4-3	CASSQDRSPEIGQALAWGYTF	TGCGCCAGCAGCCAAGATCGGTCCCCGGAGATTGGACAGGCCCTGGCGTGGGGCTACACCTTC
NA	TRBD2	TRBJ2-5	TRBV2	CASSDASSGRRETQYF	TGTGCCAGCAGTGACGCGTCTAGCGGGAGGCGGGAGACCCAGTACTTC
NA	TRBD2	TRBJ2-1	TRBV19	CASHTGTSGSDEQFF	TGTGCCAGCCACACCGGGACTAGCGGGAGTGATGAGCAGTTCTTC